This T cell receptor (beta chain) was captured by sequencing in a study of cytomegalovirus exposure and HLA in healthy donors. The CDR3 spans 14 residues. Germline V gene data show CDR1 as SGHNT and CDR2 as YYREEE (reference sequence). V was shortened by 2 bases and J by 3 bases, with 12 bases between the two germline ends. On this clone: The antigen is not known.

Study-level findings and limits: The authors confirmed in vitro that three CMV-associated chains were specific for CMV antigens.

A multiplex PCR was run with 60 Vbeta primers and 13 Jbeta primers. The protocol was immunoSEQ multiplex PCR, while the TCRdb copy is restricted to in-frame clones and leaves out a portion. The sample is made up of some 120,000 clones, and the top ten hold around 3.5% of it. Material: PBMCs. The receptor comes from a man aged 30 to 45 in good health and CMV-seronegative. The chain joins TRBV5-4 to TRBJ2-7; the D gene is possibly TRBD2 (6 bases). CDR3 sequence: CASSLRGILYEQYF. The CDR3 DNA reads as TGTGCCAGCAGCTTACGGGGGATTCTCTACGAGCAGTACTTC. Full variable domain (remainder filled in from reference TRBV5-4 and TRBJ2-7): ETGVTQSPTHLIKTRGQQVTLRCSSQSGHNTVSWYQQALGQGPQFIFQYYREEENGRGNFPPRFSGLQFPNYSSELNVNALELDDSALYLCASSLRGILYEQYFGPGTRLTVT.